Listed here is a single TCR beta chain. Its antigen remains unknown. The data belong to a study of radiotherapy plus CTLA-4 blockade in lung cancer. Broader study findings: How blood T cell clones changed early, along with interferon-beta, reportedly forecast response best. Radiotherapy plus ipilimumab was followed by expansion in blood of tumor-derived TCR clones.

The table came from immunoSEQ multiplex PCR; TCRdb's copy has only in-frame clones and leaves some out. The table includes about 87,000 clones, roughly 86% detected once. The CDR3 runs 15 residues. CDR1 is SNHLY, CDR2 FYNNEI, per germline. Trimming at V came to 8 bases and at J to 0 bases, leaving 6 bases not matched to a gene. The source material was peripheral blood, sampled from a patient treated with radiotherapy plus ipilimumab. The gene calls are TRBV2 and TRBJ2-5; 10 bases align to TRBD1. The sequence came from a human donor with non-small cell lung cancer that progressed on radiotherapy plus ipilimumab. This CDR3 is CASAQDRGDQETQYF. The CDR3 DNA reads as TGTGCCAGCGCCCAGGACAGGGGGGACCAAGAGACCCAGTACTTC.